The rows below give T cell receptor beta chains drawn from one sample of a study of OX40 agonist ivuxolimab in advanced cancers. The method was immunoSEQ multiplex PCR; TCRdb's version includes in-frame clones alone and lacks a portion of them. This repertoire shows about 47,000 clones, 70% to 90% found once; its top ten account for more than 13%. This specimen consisted of CD4+ or CD8+ T cells sorted from blood, obtained in a trial of the OX40 agonist ivuxolimab. The receptors here all came from an adult with an advanced solid tumor such as melanoma, head and neck, liver or kidney cancer. CDR3s include the opening cysteine and the closing phenylalanine or tryptophan. The order of the fields is clone size, V gene, D gene, CDR3 protein. The D gene is left open where the match is weak. Where a row states a size, it is once, few, many or the class of an expanded clone; other rows omit it.

>NA|TRBV5-1|TRBD1
CASSWRDRGTEAFF
>NA|TRBV18|NA
CASSPQSSYNSPLHF
>NA|TRBV11-3|TRBD2
CASSLGSGRAYTGELFF
>NA|TRBV6-5|NA
CASSYKPRVEAFF
>few|TRBV10-3|TRBD1
CAISSGGEQETQYF
>NA|TRBV28|NA
CASSFVSGLGETQYF
>NA|TRBV28|NA
CASTEFTAGEQYF
>NA|TRBV7-3|TRBD1
CASSSRGLDEQFF
>NA|TRBV7-8|NA
CASSPDWNYGYTF
>few|TRBV9|NA
CASSVGTTTYNEQFF
>NA|TRBV7-3|NA
CASSVGASSSYEQYF
>NA|TRBV9|NA
CASSVEGEPTDTQYF
>NA|TRBV6-1|NA
CASSELKGRTQPQHF
>NA|TRBV9|NA
CASSPRREDTIYF
>NA|TRBV7-9|TRBD1
CASRRSTGQGGEQYF
>NA|TRBV7-9|TRBD1
CASSSSRDRGGDTQYF
>NA|TRBV11-2|NA
CASSLFGFGYTEAFF
>NA|TRBV7-9|NA
CASSLTNEKLFF
>NA|TRBV5-4|TRBD1
CASSSDRGRGNTIYF
>few|TRBV11-2|TRBD1
CASSSEGTGGSPLHF
>NA|TRBV13|NA
CASSLGQGTDTQYF
>NA|TRBV9|TRBD1
CAGSVAWGQGFHEQYF
>NA|TRBV9|NA
CASSVVPGASGANVLTF
>NA|TRBV15|NA
CATSPGRHRERASYEQYF
>medium-sized|TRBV11-2|NA
CASSLAGDGGYTF
>once|TRBV2|NA
CASIGRAGLNQPQHF
>NA|TRBV10-2|TRBD1
CASSNNRDRSTGELFF
>few|TRBV5-8|TRBD1
CASSFRRGQGGAGYTF
>NA|TRBV30|NA
CTAVAGELFF
>NA|TRBV9|NA
CASSVGVTGRSYEQYF
>NA|TRBV19|NA
CASSRGENSGELFF
>NA|TRBV19|TRBD1
CASSIWGQGGGNQPQHF
>NA|TRBV5-1|NA
CASSRISGTSETQYF
>NA|TRBV7-3|NA
CASSQGTAWVETQYF
>NA|TRBV11-3|NA
CASSARPGRAPGEQFF
>NA|TRBV28|NA
CASRPDTREQYF
>NA|TRBV28|TRBD1
CASSLGRGLTGELFF
>NA|TRBV21-1|NA
CASSLIWTASYNEQFF
>NA|TRBV30|NA
CAWSEGQPNEKLFF
>few|TRBV7-9|TRBD1
CASSRTGMNTEAFF
>NA|TRBV7-9|NA
CASVPTLRSGNTIYF
>NA|TRBV2|NA
CASREKSGLPGNTIYF
>NA|TRBV7-8|NA
CATTERLNNQPQHF